This T cell receptor beta chain derives from a study of sequential checkpoint blockade in melanoma. Across the study: Arm A got nivolumab then ipilimumab; arm B the reverse, 1:1. After both sequences, patients received maintenance nivolumab.

As to treatment: randomized to nivolumab then ipilimumab (arm A) or the reverse (arm B). DNA-damaging chemotherapy had not been given to any patient beforehand. Live CD3+CD8+ CD19− CD56− cells were sorted from PBMCs. Some clones are missing from TCRdb's copy, which holds only in-frame ones; the method was immunoSEQ multiplex PCR. The table has around 13,000 clones, under 80% seen once; the top ten hold roughly 27%. The CDR3 contains 14 residues. CDR1 and CDR2 (germline): LNHDA, SQIVND (reference sequence). The V and J ends lost 7 bases and 6 bases respectively, with 16 bases between them. The sequence derives from a human donor with melanoma. The rearrangement links TRBV19 to TRBJ2-1, with D possibly TRBD1 on 5 matching bases. The starting material was CD8+ T cells sorted from blood (inferred from file names), obtained from a patient given nivolumab and ipilimumab in sequence. This CDR3 is CASKGWEGANEQFF. The CDR3 coding sequence is TGTGCCAGTAAGGGATGGGAAGGGGCCAATGAGCAGTTCTTC.